The 21 T cell receptor beta chains reported below all come from one sample, sequenced in a study of control samples from healthy donors and cancer patients. The data were produced by immunoSEQ multiplex PCR, yet TCRdb's version contains in-frame clones alone and is incomplete. The data show roughly 100,000 clones, with 92% seen just once and around 2.3% held by the top ten. The sample comprised blood. The receptor source for this set is a woman aged 18-29 years in good health.

The V gene is TRBV28, the J gene TRBJ2-7; 8 bases are a match to TRBD2. CDR3 length: 14 amino acids. Trimming took 6 bases from V and 7 from J; bases not matched to a gene: 11. The germline V gene has CDR1 MDHEN and CDR2 SYDVKM. CDR3 bases: TGTGCCAGCAGAACCGGGGGGGGTAAGGCGGAGCAGTACTTC. Translated, it gives CASRTGGGKAEQYF.

This clone was detected only a few times. This sequence joins TRBV28 and TRBJ1-1, with 8 bases matching TRBD1. The germline V gene encodes CDR1 MDHEN and CDR2 SYDVKM. This CDR3 is built from 17 residues. V shed 5 bases and J 4 bases; nucleotides not matched to a gene: 15. The DNA of the CDR3 is TGTGCCAGCAGTCTCACAGGGGGGAGTGGTATGGGCACTGAAGCTTTCTTT. Amino acid sequence: CASSLTGGSGMGTEAFF.

The CDR3 nucleotides read TGTGCCAGCAGTTCCTCCAGGGGTTACGAGCAGTACTTC. Amino acids: CASSSSRGYEQYF. The V and J genes are TRBV27 and TRBJ2-7; tentative D call: TRBD1 (6 bases). V was clipped by 4 bases and J by 4 bases, with 11 bases between them. This CDR3 is built from 13 residues. Germline V gives CDR1 MNHEY, CDR2 SMNVEV (reference sequence).

This chain uses TRBV5-1 with TRBJ2-1, with 13 bases identical to TRBD2. Germline lookup yields CDR1 SGHRS and CDR2 YFSETQ. The CDR3 loop spans 19 amino acids. V lost 0 bases and J lost 1; bases outside the gene matches: 7. This CDR3 is CASSLVRLAGGTSYNEQFF. CDR3 in DNA: TGCGCCAGCAGCTTGGTTCGACTAGCGGGGGGCACATCCTACAATGAGCAGTTCTTC. Together with reference TRBV5-1 and TRBJ2-1, the CDR3 gives the full variable domain: KAGVTQTPRYLIKTRGQQVTLSCSPISGHRSVSWYQQTPGQGLQFLFEYFSETQRNKGNFPGRFSGRQFSNSRSEMNVSTLELGDSALYLCASSLVRLAGGTSYNEQFFGPGTRLTVL.

V and J are TRBV6-4 and TRBJ1-2, with a tentative D call TRBD1 (6 bases). V was clipped by 4 bases and J by 4 bases, with 13 bases between them. The germline V gene encodes CDR1 MRHNA and CDR2 SNTAGT. This CDR3 spans 14 amino acids. As DNA, the CDR3 is TGTGCCAGCAGTGCGGGCAGGGGAGGCTATGGCTACACCTTC. It translates to CASSAGRGGYGYTF.

The chain has TRBV24-1 and TRBJ1-3, with D hard to call. The germline V gene encodes CDR1 KGHDR and CDR2 SFDVKD. This CDR3 contains 14 residues. V lost 4 bases and J 2 bases, leaving 8 bases between the germline ends. Written as DNA, the CDR3 is TGTGCCACCAGTGAGGACGGTACTGGAAACACCATATATTTT. Its protein product is CATSEDGTGNTIYF.

The chain links TRBV27 to TRBJ2-7, with 13 bases matching TRBD2. J gave up 2 bases and V 3 bases, and 4 bases lay outside the gene matches. CDR1 and CDR2 from the germline V gene are MNHEY and SMNVEV (reference sequence). The CDR3 covers 16 residues. This CDR3 reads CASSFQGLAGTYEQYF. CDR3 sequence (DNA): TGTGCCAGCAGTTTCCAGGGACTAGCGGGAACCTACGAGCAGTACTTC.

The chain has TRBV5-1 and TRBJ2-7, with D unresolved. V dropped 0 bases and J dropped 7 bases, with 20 bases sitting between them. The CDR3 totals 16 residues. Germline-derived CDR1 and CDR2 are SGHRS and YFSETQ. The CDR3: CASSLEVMPNPGEQYF. The CDR3 DNA reads TGCGCCAGCAGCTTGGAGGTCATGCCTAACCCTGGGGAGCAGTACTTC.

The chain has TRBV6-5 and TRBJ2-2, with D unclear. The CDR3 is made up of 12 amino acids. With 8 bases removed from V and 6 bases from J, the gap between germline ends came to 10 bases. Germline V gives CDR1 MNHEY, CDR2 SVGAGI. CDR3 sequence: CASRSLAGELFF. The DNA of the CDR3 is TGTGCCAGCCGAAGTTTGGCCGGGGAGCTGTTTTTT.

A remark on this clone: One end of the junction is discordant with germline, which a read error may explain. The chain employs TRBV27 and TRBJ2-1; D unclear. There are 16 residues in the CDR3. Germline loops: CDR1 MNHEY, CDR2 SMNVEV (reference sequence). The chain's CDR3 is CASSFLSAHSHNEQFF. CDR3 coding DNA: TGTGCCAGCAGTTTTTTAAGCGCCCACTCCCACAATGAGCAGTTCTTC.

V usage is TRBV10-3 and J usage is TRBJ2-3; 11 nucleotides match TRBD1. Trimming took 2 bases from V and 0 from J; bases not matched to a gene: 16. The CDR3 totals 21 residues. Germline V gene lookup returns CDR1 ENHRY and CDR2 SYGVKD. The CDR3, as DNA: TGTGCCATCAGTGAGCCGCTCGGACAGGGGGCGGGGTGGCTTAGCACAGATACGCAGTATTTT. Its translation: CAISEPLGQGAGWLSTDTQYF.

The chain joins TRBV5-6 to TRBJ1-4; D may be TRBD1 (6 bases). Germline V CDR1 and CDR2: SGHDT, YYEEEE. Trimming took off 0 bases at V and 8 bases at J, with 14 bases between the two ends. CDR3 length: 15 amino acids. The CDR3 protein is CASSLVGGAGEKLFF. CDR3 nucleotides: TGTGCCAGCAGCTTGGTCGGGGGCGCAGGGGAAAAACTGTTTTTT.

The chain uses TRBV9 and TRBJ2-3; 7 nucleotides match TRBD2. Trimming cost V 2 bases and J 4 bases; bases outside gene matches: 7. Germline V gene data show CDR1 as SGDLS and CDR2 as YYNGEE. The CDR3 totals 15 residues. The CDR3 nucleotides read TGTGCCAGCAGCGTCGCGGGGGATGGTGCAGATACGCAGTATTTT. Translating gives CASSVAGDGADTQYF.

The chain uses TRBV19 and TRBJ1-1; D may be TRBD1 (6 bases). CDR1 LNHDA and CDR2 SQIVND come from the germline V gene (reference sequence). The CDR3 extends over 15 amino acids. Deletions cut 6 bases from V and 1 base from J, with 15 bases between. The CDR3 coding sequence is TGTGCCAGTAGCCCCAGGGGCCCAAGGAACACTGAAGCTTTCTTT. This encodes CASSPRGPRNTEAFF.

The chain joins TRBV5-1 to TRBJ1-2, with a weak D call TRBD1 (5 bases). From germline, CDR1 is SGHRS and CDR2 YFSETQ. The ends were cut back, 7 bases at V and 3 bases at J, with 16 bases in the middle. The CDR3 length is 14 residues. CDR3 nucleotides: TGCGCCAGCGGACAAGGGGTGGGGCACTATGGCTACACCTTC. It translates to CASGQGVGHYGYTF.

The chain has TRBV5-5 and TRBJ1-4; maybe TRBD1 (5 bases). The CDR3 covers 15 residues. Trimming stripped 4 bases from V and 3 bases from J, with 13 bases between. In germline, CDR1 is SGHKS, CDR2 YYEKEE (reference sequence). This CDR3 is CASSRAGLANEKLFF. Written as DNA, the CDR3 is TGTGCCAGCAGCCGGGCGGGGCTAGCTAATGAAAAACTGTTTTTT.

The chain's CDR3 is CASTLKPGQNYGYTF. The CDR3 region has the DNA TGTGCCAGCACACTCAAGCCGGGACAGAACTATGGCTACACCTTC. The chain is built from TRBV6-5 and TRBJ1-2; 7 bases agree with TRBD1. There are 15 residues in the CDR3. J lost 2 bases, V lost 7 bases, and 10 bases had no gene match. In germline, CDR1 is MNHEY, CDR2 SVGAGI.

The chain couples TRBV5-8 to TRBJ2-3; D may be TRBD1 or TRBD2 (5 bases each). V gave up 5 bases and J gave up 4 bases, with 14 bases separating them. The CDR3 extends over 14 amino acids. In germline, CDR1 is SGHTS, CDR2 YDEGEE. CDR3 coding DNA: TGTGCCAGCAGTCGCGACGAGGGACCAGATACGCAGTATTTT. Amino acid sequence: CASSRDEGPDTQYF.

The chain combines TRBV30 with TRBJ2-1, with D maybe TRBD1 (6 bases). Deletions cut 3 bases from V and 8 bases from J, with 14 bases between. Germline CDR1 GTSNPN, CDR2 SVGIG (reference sequence). The CDR3 spans 13 residues. The chain's CDR3 is CAWSNRVGDEQFF. CDR3 DNA: TGTGCCTGGAGCAACAGGGTTGGCGATGAGCAGTTCTTC.

This chain links TRBV5-1 with TRBJ1-2; possibly TRBD1 for D (5 bases). Germline CDR1 is SGHRS and CDR2 is YFSETQ. Trimming took 0 bases from V and 0 from J, leaving 9 bases between them. The CDR3 covers 15 residues. In DNA, the CDR3 is TGCGCCAGCAGCTTGGGGGGCGTAACTAACTATGGCTACACCTTC. Amino acid sequence: CASSLGGVTNYGYTF. Full variable domain (missing parts from reference TRBV5-1 and TRBJ1-2): KAGVTQTPRYLIKTRGQQVTLSCSPISGHRSVSWYQQTPGQGLQFLFEYFSETQRNKGNFPGRFSGRQFSNSRSEMNVSTLELGDSALYLCASSLGGVTNYGYTFGSGTRLTVV.

The V gene is TRBV6-1, the J gene TRBJ2-3, with TRBD2 identical over 10 bases. Germline CDR1 and CDR2: MNHNS and SASEGT. V trimming: 2 bases; J trimming: 5 bases; junction bases outside the gene matches: 13. The CDR3 consists of 18 residues. The CDR3, as DNA: TGTGCCAGCAGTGAACTAGCGGGGGCGATACACGGTGGAGATACGCAGTATTTT. Translating gives CASSELAGAIHGGDTQYF.